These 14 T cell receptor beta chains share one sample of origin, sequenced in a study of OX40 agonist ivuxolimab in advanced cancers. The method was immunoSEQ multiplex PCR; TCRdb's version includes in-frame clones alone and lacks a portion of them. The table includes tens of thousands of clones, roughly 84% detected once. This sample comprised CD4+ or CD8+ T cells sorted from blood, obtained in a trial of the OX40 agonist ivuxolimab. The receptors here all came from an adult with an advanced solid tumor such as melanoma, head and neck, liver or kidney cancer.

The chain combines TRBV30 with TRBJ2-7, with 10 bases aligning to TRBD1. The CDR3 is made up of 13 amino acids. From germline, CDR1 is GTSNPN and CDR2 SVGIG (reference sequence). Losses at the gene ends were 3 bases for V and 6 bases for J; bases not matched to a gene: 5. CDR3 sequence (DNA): TGTGCCTGGAGGACAGGGGGCGCGGGCGAGCAGTACTTC. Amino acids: CAWRTGGAGEQYF.

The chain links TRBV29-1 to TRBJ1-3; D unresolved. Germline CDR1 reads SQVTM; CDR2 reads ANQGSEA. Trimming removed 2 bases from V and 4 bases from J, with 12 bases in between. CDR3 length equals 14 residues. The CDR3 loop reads CSVETGVFGNTIYF. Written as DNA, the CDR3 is TGCAGCGTTGAAACGGGAGTTTTCGGAAACACCATATATTTT.

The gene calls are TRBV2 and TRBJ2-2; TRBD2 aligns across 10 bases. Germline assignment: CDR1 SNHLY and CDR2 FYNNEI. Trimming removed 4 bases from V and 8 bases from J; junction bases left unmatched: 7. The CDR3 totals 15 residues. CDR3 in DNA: TGTGCCAGCAGTGGGTCTAGCGGGGGCCAGGGGGAGCTGTTTTTT. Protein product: CASSGSSGGQGELFF.

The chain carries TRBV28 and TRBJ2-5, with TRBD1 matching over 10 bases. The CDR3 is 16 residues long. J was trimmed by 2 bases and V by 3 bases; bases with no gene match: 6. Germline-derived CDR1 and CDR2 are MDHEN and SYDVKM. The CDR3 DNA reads TGTGCCAGCAGTTTCTCGGGACAGGGGCTTCAAGAGACCCAGTACTTC. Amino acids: CASSFSGQGLQETQYF.

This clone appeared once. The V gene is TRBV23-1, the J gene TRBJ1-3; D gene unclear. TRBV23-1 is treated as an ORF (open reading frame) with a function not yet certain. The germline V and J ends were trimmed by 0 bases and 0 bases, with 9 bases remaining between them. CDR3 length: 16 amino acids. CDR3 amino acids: CASSQSRASSGNTIYF. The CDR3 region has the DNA TGCGCCAGCAGTCAATCTAGGGCTAGCTCTGGAAACACCATATATTTT.

This chain's CDR3 is CASSLDVRSYNEQFF. The CDR3 DNA sequence: TGTGCCAGCAGCTTAGACGTAAGGTCCTACAATGAGCAGTTCTTC. V is TRBV5-4 and J is TRBJ2-1, with unresolved D. This CDR3 is built from 15 residues. V was clipped by 2 bases and J by 1 base, with 10 bases between them. Germline CDR1 reads SGHNT; CDR2 reads YYREEE (reference sequence).

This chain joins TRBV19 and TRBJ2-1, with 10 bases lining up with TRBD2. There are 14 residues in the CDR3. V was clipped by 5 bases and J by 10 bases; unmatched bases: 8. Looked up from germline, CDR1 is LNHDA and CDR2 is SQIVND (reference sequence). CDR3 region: CASSPLAGVGEQFF. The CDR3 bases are TGTGCCAGTAGTCCCCTAGCGGGAGTAGGGGAGCAGTTCTTC.

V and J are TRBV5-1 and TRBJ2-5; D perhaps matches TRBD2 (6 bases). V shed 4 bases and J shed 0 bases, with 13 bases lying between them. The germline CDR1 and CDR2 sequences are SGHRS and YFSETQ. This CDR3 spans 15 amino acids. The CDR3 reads CASSRVASDQETQYF. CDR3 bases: TGCGCCAGCAGCCGAGTGGCTAGCGACCAAGAGACCCAGTACTTC.

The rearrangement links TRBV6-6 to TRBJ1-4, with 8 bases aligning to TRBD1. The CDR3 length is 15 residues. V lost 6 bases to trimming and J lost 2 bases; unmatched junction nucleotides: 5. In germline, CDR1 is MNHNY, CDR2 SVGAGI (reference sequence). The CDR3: CASRHHRGTNEKLFF. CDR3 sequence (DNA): TGTGCCAGCAGGCATCACAGGGGGACTAATGAAAAACTGTTTTTT.

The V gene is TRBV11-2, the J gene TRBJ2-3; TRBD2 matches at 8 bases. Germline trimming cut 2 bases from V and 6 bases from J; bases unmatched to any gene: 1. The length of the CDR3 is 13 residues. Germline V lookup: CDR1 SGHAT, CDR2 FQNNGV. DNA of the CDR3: TGTGCCAGCAGCTTATCGGGAGGGGATACGCAGTATTTT. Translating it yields CASSLSGGDTQYF. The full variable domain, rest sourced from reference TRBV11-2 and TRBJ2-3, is EAGVAQSPRYKIIEKRQSVAFWCNPISGHATLYWYQQILGQGPKLLIQFQNNGVVDDSQLPKDRFSAERLKGVDSTLKIQPAKLEDSAVYLCASSLSGGDTQYFGPGTRLTVL.

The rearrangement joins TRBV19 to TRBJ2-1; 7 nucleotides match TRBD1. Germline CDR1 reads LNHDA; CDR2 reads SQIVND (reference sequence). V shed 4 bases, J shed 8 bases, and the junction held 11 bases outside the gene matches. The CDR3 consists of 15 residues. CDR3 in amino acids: CASSTTGEIRDEQFF. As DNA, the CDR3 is TGTGCCAGTAGTACCACAGGGGAGATCAGGGATGAGCAGTTCTTC.

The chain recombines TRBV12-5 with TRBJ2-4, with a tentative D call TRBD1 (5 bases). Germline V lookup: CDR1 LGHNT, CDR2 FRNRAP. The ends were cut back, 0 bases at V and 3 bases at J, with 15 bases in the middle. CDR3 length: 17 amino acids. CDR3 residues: CASGLVGQGLVKNIQYF. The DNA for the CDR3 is TGTGCTAGTGGTTTGGTAGGGCAGGGTCTAGTCAAAAACATTCAGTACTTC.

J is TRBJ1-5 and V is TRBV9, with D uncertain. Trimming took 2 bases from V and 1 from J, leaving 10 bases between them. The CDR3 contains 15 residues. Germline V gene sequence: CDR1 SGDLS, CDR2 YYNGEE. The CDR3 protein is CASSVDGASNQPQHF. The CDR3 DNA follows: TGTGCCAGCAGCGTCGACGGCGCCAGCAATCAGCCCCAGCATTTT.

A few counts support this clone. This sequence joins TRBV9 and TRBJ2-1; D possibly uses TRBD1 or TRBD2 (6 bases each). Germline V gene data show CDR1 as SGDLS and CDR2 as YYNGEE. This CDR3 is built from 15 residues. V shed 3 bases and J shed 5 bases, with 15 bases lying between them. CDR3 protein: CASSALGGGNNEQFF. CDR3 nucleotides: TGTGCCAGCAGCGCCCTAGGGGGAGGCAACAATGAGCAGTTCTTC.